This TCR beta chain emerged from a study of T cell clonotyping in hematopoietic cell transplantation. Overall study context: Pretransplant recipient samples were taken after cytoreduction.

V lost 1 base to trimming and J lost 4 bases, with 10 bases between them. Germline assignment: CDR1 SGHTA and CDR2 FQGTGA. This CDR3 has 14 amino acids. Produced via immunoSEQ multiplex PCR; TCRdb's table is partial and in-frame only. In the table there are roughly 49,000 clones, 85% to 90% of which are singletons. A word on this clone: Antigen: not known.

Study-level findings and limits: Broader posttransplant TCR repertoire diversity was predicted by graft donor and pretransplant recipient Inverse Simpson Index values. Few recipient clonotypes overlapped donors; over 97% were de novo at given depth.

Specified time point: recipient sample about 28 days before transplant, after cytoreduction. The chain carries TRBV7-3 and TRBJ1-2; D is possibly TRBD1 (5 bases). This TCR derives from a man between 60 and 70 years old with biphenotypic leukemia. Some clones in this sample may be carry-over from other donors' samples. This specimen was peripheral blood mononuclear cells, taken before stem cell transplant. The CDR3 DNA reads TGTGCCAGCAGCTTAAACGGCGGGGGCTATGGCTACACCTTC. Protein sequence: CASSLNGGGYGYTF.